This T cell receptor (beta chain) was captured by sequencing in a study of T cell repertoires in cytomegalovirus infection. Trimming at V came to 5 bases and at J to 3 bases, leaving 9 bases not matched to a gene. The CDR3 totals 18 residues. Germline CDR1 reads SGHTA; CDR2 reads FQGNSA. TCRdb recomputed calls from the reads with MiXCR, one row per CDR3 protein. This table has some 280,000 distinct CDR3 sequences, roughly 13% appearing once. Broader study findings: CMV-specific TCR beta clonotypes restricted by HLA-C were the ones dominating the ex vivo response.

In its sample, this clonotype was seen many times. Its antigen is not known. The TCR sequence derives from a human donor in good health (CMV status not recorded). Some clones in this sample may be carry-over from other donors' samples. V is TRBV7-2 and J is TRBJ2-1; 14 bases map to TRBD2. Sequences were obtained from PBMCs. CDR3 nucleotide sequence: TGTGCCAGCAGCGAGAGGACTAGCGGGAGGATAGGCTACAATGAGCAGTTCTTC. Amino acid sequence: CASSERTSGRIGYNEQFF.